The 22 T cell receptor beta chains below all came from one sample that was sequenced in a study of shared clonotypes between healthy human individuals. Produced via immunoSEQ multiplex PCR; TCRdb's table is partial and in-frame only. The sample shows approximately 110,000 clones, approximately 70% of them seen only once. Specimen: memory CD8+ T cells sorted from blood. Subset indicated: CD45RO+ cells pooled with CCR7-negative TemRA cells. The receptors here all came from a woman between 25 and 40 years old in good health.

This clone was seen more than once but under ten times. The genes are TRBV19 and TRBJ1-2; 10 nucleotides line up with TRBD1. This CDR3 region has 14 residues. J gave up 7 bases and V 6 bases, and 8 bases lay outside the gene matches. Germline V gives CDR1 LNHDA, CDR2 SQIVND (reference sequence). DNA for the CDR3: TGTGCCAGTAGCGACAGGGGGCGGCCGGCTGGCTACACCTTC. Residues: CASSDRGRPAGYTF.

This chain uses TRBV6-1 with TRBJ1-2; unclear D gene. V was cut by 9 bases and J by 2 bases, with 10 bases left in between. The CDR3 contains 12 residues. CDR1 is MNHNS and CDR2 is SASEGT in the germline V gene. CDR3 nucleotide sequence: TGTGCCAGGAGAGACTTAAACTATGGCTACACCTTC. It yields the protein CARRDLNYGYTF.

This sequence joins TRBV4-1 and TRBJ2-3, with TRBD2 matching 11 bases. The CDR3 covers 19 residues. Germline V CDR1 and CDR2: MGHRA, YSYEKL. After removal of 1 base from V and 2 bases from J, the junction contained 11 bases not matched to a gene. The DNA of the CDR3 is TGCGCCAGCAGCCAAGGTCGGGGGACTAGCGGTTCCTTCACAGATACGCAGTATTTT. The encoded protein is CASSQGRGTSGSFTDTQYF.

DNA of the CDR3: TGTGCCAGCAGCCGGGCGTCTTACGAGCAGTACTTC. This codes for CASSRASYEQYF. V usage is TRBV7-9 and J usage is TRBJ2-7; D gene ambiguous. V dropped 5 bases and J dropped 4 bases, with 9 bases sitting between them. CDR3 size: 12 residues. The germline CDR1 and CDR2 sequences are SEHNR and FQNEAQ (reference sequence).

This clone was recorded at least ten times. This chain joins TRBV4-1 and TRBJ2-3; 8 bases align to TRBD2. Trimming removed 0 bases from V and 4 bases from J; junction bases left unmatched: 9. Germline-derived CDR1 and CDR2 are MGHRA and YSYEKL. CDR3 length equals 17 residues. CDR3 region: CASSQDRRSGSPDTQYF. CDR3 bases: TGCGCCAGCAGCCAAGATCGGAGGAGCGGGAGCCCAGATACGCAGTATTTT.

This clone was seen more than once but under ten times. This sequence joins TRBV7-2 and TRBJ2-7; D is ambiguous. Trimming took off 5 bases at V and 6 bases at J, with 8 bases between the two ends. CDR1 and CDR2 from the germline V gene are SGHTA and FQGNSA. This CDR3 is 11 amino acids long. CDR3 sequence: CASSRYSEQYF. Written as DNA, the CDR3 is TGTGCCAGCAGCCGTTACAGCGAGCAGTACTTC. The variable domain in full, with the rest retrieved from reference TRBV7-2 and TRBJ2-7, is GAGVSQSPSNKVTEKGKDVELRCDPISGHTALYWYRQSLGQGLEFLIYFQGNSAPDKSGLPSDRFSAERTGGSVSTLTIQRTQQEDSAVYLCASSRYSEQYFGPGTRLTVT.

Note on this clone: This sequence is one base from a far larger clone and is likely a read error. The chain combines TRBV29-1 with TRBJ2-7; tentatively, D is TRBD1 (6 bases). The CDR3 is 13 amino acids. Germline CDR1 reads SQVTM; CDR2 reads ANQGSEA. Trimming shortened V by 4 bases and J by 0 bases, and 10 bases separated the two germline ends. The CDR3 region is CSVARGTSYEQYF. The CDR3 DNA is TGCAGCGTTGCCAGGGGCACCTCCTACGAGCAGTACTTC.

The chain couples TRBV18 to TRBJ2-1; 10 bases agree with TRBD1. Germline trimming cut 3 bases from V and 4 bases from J; bases unmatched to any gene: 3. Germline V gene lookup returns CDR1 KGHSH and CDR2 LQKENI. CDR3 length: 15 amino acids. Written as DNA, the CDR3 is TGTGCCAGCTCACCGACAGGGGGCGTTTACAATGAGCAGTTCTTC. The encoded protein is CASSPTGGVYNEQFF.

On this clone: This same CDR3 is encoded by further DNA sequences in the sample. The chain employs TRBV27 and TRBJ2-1, with unresolved D. V was clipped by 0 bases and J by 3 bases, with 3 bases between them. CDR1 is MNHEY, CDR2 SMNVEV, per germline (reference sequence). This CDR3 contains 13 residues. In DNA form, the CDR3 reads TGTGCCAGCAGTTTATCCGACTACAATGAGCAGTTCTTC. Protein sequence: CASSLSDYNEQFF.

Here the CDR3 DNA reads TGCAGCGTTGACAGGCTCCTAGCCACTGAAGCTTTCTTT. It encodes CSVDRLLATEAFF. V gene TRBV29-1 combines with J gene TRBJ1-1; D not certain. This CDR3 has 13 residues. Germline CDR1 reads SQVTM; CDR2 reads ANQGSEA. V was shortened by 3 bases and J by 4 bases, with 12 bases between the two germline ends.

This clone showed up just once. The chain recombines TRBV2 with TRBJ1-1; TRBD1 is a possible D gene (6 bases). The CDR3 runs 15 residues. The V gene lost 6 bases and the J gene lost 5 bases, with 19 bases spanning the gap. Per germline, CDR1 SNHLY and CDR2 FYNNEI. Here the CDR3 reads CASRATDSFRTEAFF. The CDR3 DNA is TGTGCCAGCAGGGCTACGGACAGTTTCAGGACTGAAGCTTTCTTT.

DNA for the CDR3: TGCGCCAGCAGCCAAGATAGGGGTAGAGTGAGCTACGAGCAGTACTTC. This gives the protein CASSQDRGRVSYEQYF. J is TRBJ2-7 and V is TRBV4-1; perhaps TRBD1 as D (5 bases). CDR3 length: 16 amino acids. From germline, CDR1 is MGHRA and CDR2 YSYEKL. Trimming pared 0 bases from V and 3 bases from J, leaving 15 bases between.

With regard to this clone: The sample contains more than one DNA sequence encoding this CDR3. The chain recombines TRBV7-2 with TRBJ2-7; D gene ambiguous. The ends were cut back, 3 bases at V and 2 bases at J, with 5 bases in the middle. The CDR3 has 12 amino acids. CDR1 is SGHTA and CDR2 is FQGNSA in the germline V gene. CDR3 nucleotides: TGTGCCAGCAGCTTGTACCCCTACGAGCAGTACTTC. Encoded protein: CASSLYPYEQYF. Full variable domain (remainder filled in from reference TRBV7-2 and TRBJ2-7): GAGVSQSPSNKVTEKGKDVELRCDPISGHTALYWYRQSLGQGLEFLIYFQGNSAPDKSGLPSDRFSAERTGGSVSTLTIQRTQQEDSAVYLCASSLYPYEQYFGPGTRLTVT.

The chain joins TRBV27 to TRBJ2-6; possibly TRBD1 or TRBD2 for D (5 bases each). The V gene's germline CDR1 is MNHEY and CDR2 SMNVEV (reference sequence). V was cut by 8 bases and J by 8 bases, with 13 bases left in between. CDR3 length: 13 residues. CDR3 in amino acids: CASLEWGTNVLTF. The CDR3 DNA is TGTGCCAGCCTTGAATGGGGGACCAACGTCCTGACTTTC.

The CDR3 nucleotides read TGTGCCAGCAGCTTAGCCGGGGGAAGTGGCTACACCTTC. Residues: CASSLAGGSGYTF. The chain couples TRBV5-6 to TRBJ1-2; tentatively, D is TRBD1 (5 bases). Trimming pared 2 bases from V and 7 bases from J, leaving 12 bases between. Germline-derived CDR1 and CDR2 are SGHDT and YYEEEE. This CDR3 spans 13 amino acids.

This clone was recorded only once. The chain is built from TRBV4-1 and TRBJ2-7; D may be TRBD1 (6 bases). There are 13 residues in the CDR3. Trimming removed 5 bases from V and 3 bases from J, with 11 bases in between. Germline V gene sequence: CDR1 MGHRA, CDR2 YSYEKL. Here the CDR3 reads CASSWGRGYEQYF. DNA of the CDR3: TGCGCCAGCAGCTGGGGGCGAGGCTACGAGCAGTACTTC.

This chain links TRBV7-9 with TRBJ2-6; D may be TRBD1 (6 bases). The CDR3 has 19 residues. The germline V gene encodes CDR1 SEHNR and CDR2 FQNEAQ (reference sequence). Trimming took 1 base from V and 1 from J, leaving 17 bases between them. The CDR3 nucleotides read TGTGCCAGCAGCTTAGGGGGGCGCCGGTATGGATCTGGGGCCAACGTCCTGACTTTC. It yields the protein CASSLGGRRYGSGANVLTF.

The chain combines TRBV6-4 with TRBJ2-6, with D uncertain. The V gene lost 2 bases and the J gene lost 1 base, with 6 bases spanning the gap. There are 15 residues in the CDR3. The germline V gene encodes CDR1 MRHNA and CDR2 SNTAGT. The CDR3 DNA follows: TGTGCCAGCAGTGACGGCAGTTCTGGGGCCAACGTCCTGACTTTC. It translates to CASSDGSSGANVLTF.

The V call is TRBV30, the J call TRBJ1-1; TRBD1 agrees at 7 bases. V dropped 5 bases and J dropped 2; count of bases not matched to a gene: 5. Germline-derived CDR1 and CDR2 are GTSNPN and SVGIG (reference sequence). This CDR3 is 13 amino acids long. The CDR3 is CAWGEGANTEAFF. DNA of the CDR3: TGTGCCTGGGGGGAGGGGGCAAACACTGAAGCTTTCTTT.

The J gene is TRBJ2-3, the V gene TRBV11-1; D not certain. There are 18 residues in the CDR3. CDR1 SGHAT and CDR2 FQDESV come from the germline V gene (reference sequence). Trimming shortened V by 0 bases and J by 5 bases, and 21 bases separated the two germline ends. The CDR3 protein is CASSLAYTEEATLDTQYF. The CDR3 bases are TGTGCCAGCAGCTTAGCTTATACAGAGGAAGCTACATTAGATACGCAGTATTTT. Variable domain in full (rest from reference TRBV11-1 and TRBJ2-3): EAEVAQSPRYKITEKSQAVAFWCDPISGHATLYWYRQILGQGPELLVQFQDESVVDDSQLPKDRFSAERLKGVDSTLKIQPAELGDSAMYLCASSLAYTEEATLDTQYFGPGTRLTVL.

The genes are TRBV19 and TRBJ1-2, with TRBD1 identical over 9 bases. Germline CDR1 LNHDA, CDR2 SQIVND (reference sequence). V lost 3 bases to trimming and J lost 7 bases; unmatched junction nucleotides: 9. The CDR3 loop spans 15 amino acids. The CDR3, as DNA: TGTGCCAGTAGTATCGGGGACAGGGTTTCGGTTGGCTACACCTTC. Protein product: CASSIGDRVSVGYTF.

This clone was counted a single time. V is TRBV11-3 and J is TRBJ2-7, with D tentatively TRBD2 (5 bases). Trimming stripped 1 base from V and 6 bases from J, with 13 bases between. Germline-derived CDR1 and CDR2 are SGHNT and YENEEA. This CDR3 spans 14 amino acids. The CDR3 coding sequence is TGTGCCAGCAGCTTAGTGTTGGCTAGCACCGAGCAGTACTTC. It is translated as CASSLVLASTEQYF.